The 14 T cell receptor beta chains below come from one sample, sequenced in a study of T-cell reconstitution after alpha-beta-depleted transplantation in children. Unique molecular identifiers were built into the TCRbeta library. TCRdb re-analysed the PCR reads in MiXCR, keeping a single row per CDR3 protein. The sample holds approximately 150,000 distinct CDR3 sequences, 8.8% seen once. The specimen comprised PBMCs, mostly from graft donor cells, sampled 180 days after TCRalphabeta/CD19-depleted stem cell transplant. These receptors all stem from a female patient aged 2-9 years who had a stem cell transplant for congenital amegakaryocytic thrombocytopenia, so the T cells may come from the graft donor.

This clonotype was detected ten times or more. V and J are TRBV24-1 and TRBJ1-1, with D unresolved. V was shortened by 6 bases and J by 1 base, with 5 bases between the two germline ends. The germline CDR1 and CDR2 sequences are KGHDR and SFDVKD. This CDR3 spans 12 amino acids. CDR3 nucleotides: TGTGCCACCAGTAACGGGAACACTGAAGCTTTCTTT. It translates to CATSNGNTEAFF.

This clonotype has only a few counts. The chain combines TRBV7-8 with TRBJ2-6; D remains ambiguous. This CDR3 spans 17 amino acids. V was pared by 5 bases and J by 0 bases, with 14 bases between. Germline V gene sequence: CDR1 SGHVS, CDR2 FQNEAQ. This CDR3 is CASSPRLGSSGANVLTF. The CDR3 bases are TGTGCCAGCAGCCCGCGGCTGGGTAGCTCTGGGGCCAACGTCCTGACTTTC.

This clonotype was picked up many times. The V call is TRBV5-1, the J call TRBJ2-7; D is unresolved. CDR3 length: 14 residues. Trimming removed 1 base from V and 6 bases from J, with 14 bases in between. Germline lookup yields CDR1 SGHRS and CDR2 YFSETQ. CDR3: CASSLQGPGSEQYF. CDR3 nucleotides: TGCGCCAGCAGCTTGCAAGGGCCCGGTTCCGAGCAGTACTTC.

This clonotype was observed at least ten times. The chain carries TRBV4-2 and TRBJ2-3; D is unclear. This CDR3 contains 23 residues. Trimming removed 4 bases from V and 4 bases from J, with 39 bases in between. The germline V gene has CDR1 LGHNA and CDR2 YNFKEQ. The CDR3 loop reads CASSLIWPRYSVRSSASPDTQYF. The CDR3 nucleotides read TGTGCCAGCAGCCTCATCTGGCCTCGGTACTCCGTACGATCAAGCGCCTCTCCAGATACGCAGTATTTT.

This clonotype has at least ten counts. The genes are TRBV6-1 and TRBJ2-2; 12 bases agree with TRBD2. The CDR3 length is 16 residues. Germline CDR1 MNHNS, CDR2 SASEGT. Trimming at V came to 6 bases and at J to 7 bases, leaving 9 bases not matched to a gene. The chain's CDR3 is CASSLNLAGGLGELFF. DNA for the CDR3: TGTGCCAGCAGCTTGAACCTAGCGGGAGGGCTCGGGGAGCTGTTTTTT.

V gene TRBV7-6 combines with J gene TRBJ2-7; 8 bases agree with TRBD1. The CDR3 runs 13 residues. V was clipped by 3 bases and J by 3 bases; unmatched bases: 1. Germline lookup yields CDR1 SGHVS and CDR2 FNYEAQ. The CDR3 region is CASSFRGRYEQYF. DNA of the CDR3: TGTGCCAGCAGCTTCAGGGGGCGCTACGAGCAGTACTTC.

The chain couples TRBV6-1 to TRBJ1-6; possible D gene TRBD1, 5 bases. Germline CDR1 MNHNS, CDR2 SASEGT. This CDR3 is 15 amino acids long. Deletions cut 2 bases from V and 5 bases from J, with 10 bases between. The CDR3 region is CASSESGTNNSPLHF. As DNA, the CDR3 is TGTGCCAGCAGTGAAAGCGGGACCAATAATTCACCCCTCCACTTT.

This clonotype was counted at least ten times. V gene TRBV13 combines with J gene TRBJ2-1, with 13 bases lining up with TRBD2. V lost 5 bases to trimming and J lost 10 bases; unmatched junction nucleotides: 8. The CDR3 loop spans 15 amino acids. CDR1 and CDR2 (germline): PRHDT, FYEKMQ (reference sequence). CDR3 sequence (DNA): TGTGCCAGCAGCCCCTGGACTAGCGGGAGAGGAGAGCAGTTCTTC. The encoded protein is CASSPWTSGRGEQFF.

About this clonotype: This may be a read error: a much more frequent sequence differs by one nucleotide. The CDR3 region has the DNA TGTGCCACCAGCAGAGTCGTAGCGGGAGGTGGCACAGATGCGCAGTATTTT. It translates to CATSRVVAGGGTDAQYF. V and J are TRBV15 and TRBJ2-3; 10 bases are a match to TRBD2. The CDR3 spans 17 residues. Germline V gene lookup returns CDR1 LNHNV and CDR2 YYDKDF (reference sequence).

This clonotype was counted at least ten times. The chain uses TRBV12-3 or TRBV12-4 and TRBJ2-5; D is ambiguous. The CDR3 is 14 residues long. Deletions cut 7 bases from V and 3 bases from J, with 15 bases between. CDR3 DNA sequence: TGTGCCAGCACGTCTGCTAGGGCTAAAGAGACCCAGTACTTC. As protein: CASTSARAKETQYF.

The rearrangement uses TRBV5-1 and TRBJ1-2; a weak D match, TRBD1 (5 bases). Per germline, CDR1 SGHRS and CDR2 YFSETQ. CDR3 length: 14 residues. The germline V and J ends were trimmed by 0 bases and 2 bases, with 8 bases remaining between them. CDR3 sequence reads: CASSLVQGNYGYTF. The DNA for the CDR3 is TGCGCCAGCAGCTTGGTTCAGGGAAACTATGGCTACACCTTC.

This clonotype was counted between two and nine times. J is TRBJ2-1 and V is TRBV11-2; 12 bases are a match to TRBD2. The V gene's germline CDR1 is SGHAT and CDR2 FQNNGV. CDR3 length equals 16 residues. The junction had 8 bases not matched to a gene; V was cut back by 5 bases and J by 6 bases. CDR3 region: CASSPLRLAGVNEQFF. The CDR3 bases are TGTGCCAGCAGCCCCCTAAGACTAGCGGGGGTCAATGAGCAGTTCTTC. The whole variable domain, remainder taken from reference TRBV11-2 and TRBJ2-1, is EAGVAQSPRYKIIEKRQSVAFWCNPISGHATLYWYQQILGQGPKLLIQFQNNGVVDDSQLPKDRFSAERLKGVDSTLKIQPAKLEDSAVYLCASSPLRLAGVNEQFFGPGTRLTVL.

This clonotype was seen more than once but under ten times. J is TRBJ2-3 and V is TRBV4-1; 8 nucleotides align to TRBD2. The germline CDR1 and CDR2 sequences are MGHRA and YSYEKL. The V segment lost 5 bases and the J segment 2 bases; nucleotides outside the gene matches: 9. The CDR3 length is 16 residues. The CDR3 coding sequence is TGCGCCAGCAGCTGGCCCGGCGGGGGGCACACAGATACGCAGTATTTT. Translated, it gives CASSWPGGGHTDTQYF.

V usage is TRBV15 and J usage is TRBJ2-7; 8 positions agree with TRBD2. V trimming: 4 bases; J trimming: 3 bases; junction bases outside the gene matches: 8. CDR3 length equals 15 residues. Germline CDR1 and CDR2: LNHNV and YYDKDF (reference sequence). CDR3 residues: CATSTESGSGYEQYF. As DNA, the CDR3 is TGTGCCACCAGCACCGAAAGCGGGAGTGGCTACGAGCAGTACTTC.